This TCR beta chain was recorded in a study of blood T cell repertoires in COVID-19. Study information: Sample material is recorded as cDNA or gDNA derived from T cells, B-cell-depleted T cells, or PBMCs.

Original processing methods: Estimated nucleated cell counts came from reference gene primer amplification. Data came from immunoSEQ multiplex PCR; TCRdb stores just in-frame clones and leaves some out. Clonal size and the V and J genes are those of that table, whereas D and trimming came from the DNA. The table has about 190,000 clones, 70% to 90% seen once. The trim removed 1 base at V and 0 bases at J, leaving 12 bases unmatched. CDR1 is SGHTA, CDR2 FQGTGA, per germline. CDR3 length: 19 residues. This receptor was obtained from a woman in her 70s with active or convalescent COVID-19. The J gene is TRBJ1-5, the V gene TRBV7-3, with 7 bases fitting TRBD1. The material sequenced was peripheral blood. Written as DNA, the CDR3 is TGTGCCAGCAGCTTAATGGCCTTACAGGGGTCCTATAGCAATCAGCCCCAGCATTTT. Encoded protein: CASSLMALQGSYSNQPQHF.